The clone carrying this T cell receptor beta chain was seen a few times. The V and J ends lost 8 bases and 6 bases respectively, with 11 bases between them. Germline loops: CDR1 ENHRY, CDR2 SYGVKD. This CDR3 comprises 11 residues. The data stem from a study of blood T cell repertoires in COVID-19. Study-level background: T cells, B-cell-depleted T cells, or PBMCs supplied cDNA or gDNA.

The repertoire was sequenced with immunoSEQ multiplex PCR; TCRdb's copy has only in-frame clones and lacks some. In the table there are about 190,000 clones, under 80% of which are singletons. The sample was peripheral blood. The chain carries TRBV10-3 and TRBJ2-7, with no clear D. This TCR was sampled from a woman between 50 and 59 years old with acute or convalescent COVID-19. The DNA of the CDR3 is TGTGCCATCGGGTGGAGTGTCGAGCAGTACTTC. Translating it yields CAIGWSVEQYF.